These 9 T cell receptor beta chains came from one sample sequenced in a study of T-cell memory formation after mild COVID-19. TCRdb fed the 5' RACE reads into MiXCR, producing one record per CDR3 protein. This table has fewer than 250,000 distinct CDR3 sequences, 15% to 17% appearing once. The sample taken for sequencing was PBMCs or a T cell subset sorted from them (not recorded which). Source of these receptors: an adult woman who had mild COVID-19 (a few samples of this study predate the infection). Cell type and time point are not known.

This clonotype was seen a handful of times. CDR3: CASSSLLAVGTDTQYF. CDR3 nucleotides: TGCGCCAGCAGCAGCCTTCTAGCGGTTGGCACAGATACGCAGTATTTT. This chain connects TRBV5-1 to TRBJ2-3, with 7 bases fitting TRBD2. V dropped 4 bases and J dropped 1; count of bases not matched to a gene: 9. Per germline, CDR1 SGHRS and CDR2 YFSETQ. The CDR3 is 16 amino acids.

This rearrangement joins TRBV7-8 to TRBJ1-3; no firm D call. The CDR3 totals 14 residues. Germline V gene data show CDR1 as SGHVS and CDR2 as FQNEAQ. With 4 bases removed from V and 5 bases from J, the gap between germline ends came to 12 bases. The CDR3, as DNA: TGTGCCAGCAGCTCAGGAGGCAGTAGAAACACCATATATTTT. Translated: CASSSGGSRNTIYF.

This clonotype was picked up a small number of times. This rearrangement joins TRBV6-5 to TRBJ2-7; TRBD1 aligns across 10 bases. This CDR3 spans 15 amino acids. The germline V gene has CDR1 MNHEY and CDR2 SVGAGI. J was trimmed by 3 bases and V by 8 bases; bases with no gene match: 10. The CDR3 sequence: CASRGTGALHYEQYF. CDR3 coding DNA: TGTGCCAGCCGGGGGACAGGGGCCTTACACTACGAGCAGTACTTC.

The J gene is TRBJ2-5, the V gene TRBV5-1; tentatively, D is TRBD2 (5 bases). V was shortened by 4 bases and J by 5 bases, with 15 bases between the two germline ends. CDR3 length: 14 amino acids. In germline, CDR1 is SGHRS, CDR2 YFSETQ. The CDR3 bases are TGCGCCAGCAGCACTAGGTCGGTTGGGGAGACCCAGTACTTC. Encoded protein: CASSTRSVGETQYF.

V is TRBV4-1 and J is TRBJ1-1; D is possibly TRBD1 (6 bases). The CDR3 extends over 13 amino acids. Trimming took off 5 bases at V and 13 bases at J, with 20 bases between the two ends. From germline, CDR1 is MGHRA and CDR2 YSYEKL. The chain's CDR3 is CASSKQGGLPGFF. CDR3 nucleotides: TGCGCCAGCAGCAAACAGGGTGGCCTTCCGGGTTTCTTT.

This clonotype has a count of ten or more. The chain uses TRBV9 and TRBJ2-5; no definite D call. CDR3 length equals 14 residues. CDR1 SGDLS and CDR2 YYNGEE come from the germline V gene. V lost 5 bases to trimming and J lost 5 bases, with 16 bases between them. The CDR3 region is CASSVSWLGETQYF. In DNA form, the CDR3 reads TGTGCCAGCAGTGTCTCTTGGCTTGGGGAGACCCAGTACTTC.

This clonotype has just a few counts. This chain joins TRBV3-1 and TRBJ1-1; 11 bases align to TRBD1. This CDR3 is built from 15 residues. The ends lost 3 bases at V and 5 bases at J; junction bases unmatched: 5. Germline V CDR1 and CDR2: LGHDT, YNNKEL (reference sequence). As DNA, the CDR3 is TGTGCCAGCAGCCACGGGACAGGGGGGATAACTGAAGCTTTCTTT. Translation gives CASSHGTGGITEAFF.

The chain recombines TRBV14 with TRBJ2-7; D uncertain. Trimming stripped 3 bases from V and 6 bases from J, with 6 bases between. This CDR3 is built from 11 residues. The germline CDR1 and CDR2 sequences are SGHDN and FVKESK. CDR3 protein: CASSHAAEQYF. CDR3 sequence (DNA): TGTGCCAGCAGCCATGCGGCCGAGCAGTACTTC.

V usage is TRBV11-2 and J usage is TRBJ1-4; the D is unclear. This CDR3 contains 14 residues. Germline-derived CDR1 and CDR2 are SGHAT and FQNNGV. With 5 bases removed from V and 5 bases from J, the gap between germline ends came to 12 bases. The CDR3 sequence: CASSAFGRNEKLFF. The CDR3 nucleotides read TGTGCCAGCAGCGCCTTTGGTAGGAATGAAAAACTGTTTTTT.